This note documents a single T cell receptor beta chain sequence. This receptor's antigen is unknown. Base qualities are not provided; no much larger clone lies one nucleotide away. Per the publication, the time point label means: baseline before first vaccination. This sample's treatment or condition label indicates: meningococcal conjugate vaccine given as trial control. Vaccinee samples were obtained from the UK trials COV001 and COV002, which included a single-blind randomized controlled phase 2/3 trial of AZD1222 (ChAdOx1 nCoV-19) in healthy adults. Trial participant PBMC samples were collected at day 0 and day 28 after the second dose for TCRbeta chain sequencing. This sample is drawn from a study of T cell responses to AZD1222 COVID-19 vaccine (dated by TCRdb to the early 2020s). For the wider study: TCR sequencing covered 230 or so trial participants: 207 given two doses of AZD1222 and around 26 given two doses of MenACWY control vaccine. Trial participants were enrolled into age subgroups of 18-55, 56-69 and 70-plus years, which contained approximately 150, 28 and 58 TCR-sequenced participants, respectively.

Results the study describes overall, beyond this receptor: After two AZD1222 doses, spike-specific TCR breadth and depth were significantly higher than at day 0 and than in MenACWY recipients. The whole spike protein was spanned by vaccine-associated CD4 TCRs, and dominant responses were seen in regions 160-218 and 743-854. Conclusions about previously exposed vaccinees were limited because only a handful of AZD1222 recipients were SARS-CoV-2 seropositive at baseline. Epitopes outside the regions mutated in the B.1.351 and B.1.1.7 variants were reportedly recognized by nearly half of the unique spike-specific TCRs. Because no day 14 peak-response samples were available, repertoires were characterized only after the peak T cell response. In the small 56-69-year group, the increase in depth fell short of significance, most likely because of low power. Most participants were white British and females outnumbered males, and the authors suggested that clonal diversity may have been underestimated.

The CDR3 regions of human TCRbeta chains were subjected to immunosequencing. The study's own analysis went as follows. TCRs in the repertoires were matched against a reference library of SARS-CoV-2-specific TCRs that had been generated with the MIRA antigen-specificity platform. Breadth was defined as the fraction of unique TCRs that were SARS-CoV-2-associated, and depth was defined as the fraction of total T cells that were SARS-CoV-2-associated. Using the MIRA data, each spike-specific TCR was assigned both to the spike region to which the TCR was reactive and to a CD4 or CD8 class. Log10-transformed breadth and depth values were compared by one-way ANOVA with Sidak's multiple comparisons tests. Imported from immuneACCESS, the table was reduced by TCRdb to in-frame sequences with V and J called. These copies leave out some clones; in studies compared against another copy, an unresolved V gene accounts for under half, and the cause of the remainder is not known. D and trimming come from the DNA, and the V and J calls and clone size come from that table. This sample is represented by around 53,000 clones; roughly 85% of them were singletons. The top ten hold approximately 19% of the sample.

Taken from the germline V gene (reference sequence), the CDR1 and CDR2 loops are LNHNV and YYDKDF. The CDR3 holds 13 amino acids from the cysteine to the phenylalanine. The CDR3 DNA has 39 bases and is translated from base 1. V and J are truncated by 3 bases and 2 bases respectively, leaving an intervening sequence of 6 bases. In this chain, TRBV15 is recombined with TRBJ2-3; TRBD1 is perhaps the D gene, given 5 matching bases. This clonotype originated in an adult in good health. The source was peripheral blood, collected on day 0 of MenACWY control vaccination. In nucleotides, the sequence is TGTGCCACCAGCAGGGACAACACAGATACGCAGTATTTT. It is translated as CATSRDNTDTQYF. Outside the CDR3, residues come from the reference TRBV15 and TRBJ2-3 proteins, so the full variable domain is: DAMVIQNPRYQVTQFGKPVTLSCSQTLNHNVMYWYQQKSSQAPKLLFHYYDKDFNNEADTPDNFQSRRPNTSFCFLDIRSPGLGDTAMYLCATSRDNTDTQYFGPGTRLTVL.